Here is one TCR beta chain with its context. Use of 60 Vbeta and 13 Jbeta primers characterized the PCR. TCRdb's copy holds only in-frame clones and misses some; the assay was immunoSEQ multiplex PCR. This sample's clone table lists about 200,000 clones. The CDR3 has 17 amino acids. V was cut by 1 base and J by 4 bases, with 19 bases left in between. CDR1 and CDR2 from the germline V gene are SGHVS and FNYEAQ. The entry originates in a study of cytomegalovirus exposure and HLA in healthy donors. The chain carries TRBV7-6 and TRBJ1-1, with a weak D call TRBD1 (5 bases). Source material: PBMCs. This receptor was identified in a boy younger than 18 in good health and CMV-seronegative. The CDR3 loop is CASSLGQGSSRGTEAFF. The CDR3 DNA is TGTGCCAGCAGCTTAGGTCAGGGTAGCTCAAGGGGCACTGAAGCTTTCTTT.